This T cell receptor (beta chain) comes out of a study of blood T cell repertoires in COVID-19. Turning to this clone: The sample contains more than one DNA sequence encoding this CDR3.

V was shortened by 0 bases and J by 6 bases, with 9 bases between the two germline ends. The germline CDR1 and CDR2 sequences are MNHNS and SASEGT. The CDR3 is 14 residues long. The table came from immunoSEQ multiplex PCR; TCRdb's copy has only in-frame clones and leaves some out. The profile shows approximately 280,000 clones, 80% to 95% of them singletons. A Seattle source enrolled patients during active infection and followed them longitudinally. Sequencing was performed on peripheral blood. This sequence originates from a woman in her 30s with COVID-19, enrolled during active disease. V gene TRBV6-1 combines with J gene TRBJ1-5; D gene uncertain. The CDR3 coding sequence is TGTGCCAGCAGTGAAGCGGCGAGCGCTCAGCCCCAGCATTTT. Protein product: CASSEAASAQPQHF.